This TCR beta chain is drawn from a study of cytomegalovirus exposure and HLA in healthy donors. Study-wide findings and caveats: Later analysis associated a missense DCLRE1C variant with TCR beta V- and J-gene trimming.

PCR was performed using 60 Vbeta and 13 Jbeta primers. Assay used: immunoSEQ multiplex PCR; TCRdb lists only in-frame clones, some missing. This sample yields under 70,000 clones, of which over 70% are seen a single time; about 5.5% belongs to the top ten. Unrecorded immune exposure was likely among donors, who were nominally healthy when sampled. A remark on this clone: Antigen: not known. The sample holds other DNA sequences that translate to the same CDR3.

What was sequenced was PBMCs. The source is a male donor in good health and CMV-seropositive.

The CDR3 protein is CASTRSNYGYTF. CDR3 DNA sequence: TGTGCCAGTACCCGGTCTAACTATGGCTACACCTTC. This sequence joins TRBV19 and TRBJ1-2; D not certain. This CDR3 contains 12 residues. Per the germline V gene, CDR1 is LNHDA and CDR2 is SQIVND (reference sequence). Trimming took 7 bases from V and 0 from J, leaving 6 bases between them.